A single sample is the source of the 8 T cell receptor beta chains below, sequenced in a study of post-analysis software for immune sequencing data. Notes on the study in general: Five or six TRBV segments, TRBV5-6, TRBV5-1 and TRBV20-1 among them, were found more frequent in patients than controls.

No antigen is known for these receptors. Libraries were made from TCR beta cDNA, and they carried unique molecular identifiers. TCRdb analysed the PCR reads with MiXCR anew, one entry per CDR3 protein. The sample records over 700,000 distinct CDR3 sequences, approximately 30% being singletons. The specimen sequenced was blood. All receptors derive from a girl under 18 with multiple sclerosis.

The J gene is TRBJ2-7, the V gene TRBV5-5; D may be TRBD2 (5 bases). CDR3 length equals 13 residues. V lost 5 bases and J lost 4, with 13 bases in between. Germline CDR1 reads SGHKS; CDR2 reads YYEKEE (reference sequence). The CDR3 nucleotides are TGTGCCAGCAGATCCGGGTCGGGGTACGAGCAGTACTTC. Amino acids: CASRSGSGYEQYF.

This clonotype was recorded a few times. This chain links TRBV2 with TRBJ2-7; tentatively, D is TRBD2 (6 bases). The CDR3 length is 14 residues. Germline assignment: CDR1 SNHLY and CDR2 FYNNEI. The germline V and J ends were trimmed by 8 bases and 4 bases, with 18 bases remaining between them. The CDR3 nucleotides are TGTGCCAGCCGGAAAGCCACCGGGAGATACGAGCAGTACTTC. Protein product: CASRKATGRYEQYF.

The rearrangement links TRBV2 to TRBJ1-2; D gene ambiguous. The CDR3 spans 12 residues. CDR1 and CDR2 from the germline V gene are SNHLY and FYNNEI. The V and J ends lost 7 bases and 8 bases respectively, with 14 bases between them. Here the CDR3 reads CASTGRGEGYTF. Written as DNA, the CDR3 is TGTGCCAGCACTGGACGGGGTGAGGGCTACACCTTC.

In regard to this clonotype: Relative to the germline gene, one junction end is altered; a read error may explain this. This chain uses TRBV10-3 with TRBJ2-6; D is perhaps TRBD1 (5 bases). This CDR3 is built from 17 residues. Germline loops: CDR1 ENHRY, CDR2 SYGVKD. CDR3 DNA sequence: TGTGCCATCAGTGCTTTGTCGGAATTCTCTGGGGCCGACGTCCTGACTTTC. As protein: CAISALSEFSGADVLTF.

This clonotype occurred many times. The chain uses TRBV7-2 and TRBJ2-7; 7 bases line up with TRBD2. The CDR3 spans 15 residues. Germline V lookup: CDR1 SGHTA, CDR2 FQGNSA. The V segment lost 0 bases and the J segment 6 bases; nucleotides outside the gene matches: 8. The CDR3 sequence: CASSLAPTGGVEQYF. As DNA, the CDR3 is TGTGCCAGCAGCTTAGCTCCTACTGGGGGGGTCGAGCAGTACTTC.

The rearrangement joins TRBV5-1 to TRBJ1-1; 9 bases agree with TRBD1. Trimming cost V 4 bases and J 1 base; bases outside gene matches: 11. CDR1 and CDR2 (germline): SGHRS, YFSETQ. The CDR3 spans 17 residues. CDR3 nucleotide sequence: TGCGCCAGCAGCCCTTACCCCGGGACAGGGCCGAACACTGAAGCTTTCTTT. It translates to CASSPYPGTGPNTEAFF.

This clonotype has more than one count but fewer than ten. The chain recombines TRBV7-8 with TRBJ1-1; 7 positions match TRBD1. Germline trimming cut 10 bases from V and 5 bases from J; bases unmatched to any gene: 13. CDR1 is SGHVS, CDR2 FQNEAQ, per germline. The CDR3 has 14 amino acids. CDR3 in amino acids: CATAEGALGTEAFF. CDR3 nucleotides: TGTGCCACCGCCGAGGGGGCACTGGGGACTGAAGCTTTCTTT.

V gene TRBV7-2 combines with J gene TRBJ1-4; maybe TRBD1 (5 bases). V was cut by 5 bases and J by 1 base, with 11 bases left in between. Germline V gene lookup returns CDR1 SGHTA and CDR2 FQGNSA. CDR3 length: 15 residues. CDR3 loop: CASSLNGGTNEKLFF. CDR3 sequence (DNA): TGTGCCAGCAGCCTCAACGGGGGAACTAATGAAAAACTGTTTTTT. The entire variable domain, with the rest obtained from reference TRBV7-2 and TRBJ1-4, is as follows: GAGVSQSPSNKVTEKGKDVELRCDPISGHTALYWYRQSLGQGLEFLIYFQGNSAPDKSGLPSDRFSAERTGGSVSTLTIQRTQQEDSAVYLCASSLNGGTNEKLFFGSGTQLSVL.